This T cell receptor (beta chain) stems from a study of cytomegalovirus exposure and HLA in healthy donors. 60 Vbeta and 13 Jbeta primers were used in PCR. Repertoires were generated with immunoSEQ multiplex PCR, while TCRdb's copy carries only in-frame clones and drops some. In the table there are over 75,000 clones, roughly 81% of which are singletons. CDR3 size: 17 residues. CDR1 and CDR2 (germline): SGDLS, YYNGEE. After removal of 3 bases from V and 1 base from J, the junction contained 8 bases not matched to a gene. Each donor was nominally healthy when sampled (though unrecorded immune exposures were likely).

Specimen: PBMCs. The source is a woman under 30 in good health and CMV-seropositive. The chain is built from TRBV9 and TRBJ1-1, with 11 positions matching TRBD1. CDR3 sequence reads: CASSALGQGDRNTEAFF. In DNA, the CDR3 is TGTGCCAGCAGCGCCCTGGGACAGGGGGACAGGAACACTGAAGCTTTCTTT.